This T cell receptor beta chain was documented in a study of T cell repertoires in cytomegalovirus infection. About the study: Both CMV infection and a matching HLA type were indicated by public TCR beta signatures. Points from the study as a whole: What dominated the ex vivo response were HLA-C-restricted CMV-specific TCR beta clonotypes. Based on cumulative public TCR beta family frequency, carriers of CMV plus the relevant HLA were identified.

TCRdb re-analysed the reads in MiXCR, keeping a single row per CDR3 protein. The sample shows a few hundred thousand distinct CDR3 sequences, 15% to 20% of them seen only once. This clonotype was found many times. Its antigen is unidentified. Germline CDR1 and CDR2: MGHRA and YSYEKL. CDR3 length equals 15 residues. Trimming removed 4 bases at V and 2 bases at J, with 12 bases between. This sequence originates from a human donor in good health (CMV status not recorded). Some clones in this sample may be carry-over from other donors' samples. The sequenced sample consisted of PBMCs. J is TRBJ2-1 and V is TRBV4-1, with D possibly being TRBD1 or TRBD2 (5 bases each). The CDR3 reads CASSREGTPYNEQFF. As DNA, the CDR3 is TGCGCCAGCAGCCGGGAAGGGACCCCCTACAATGAGCAGTTCTTC.